The entry below describes one T cell receptor beta chain. What it binds is not known. Germline lookup yields CDR1 KGHSH and CDR2 LQKENI. This CDR3 is built from 15 residues. V trimming: 7 bases; J trimming: 1 base; junction bases outside the gene matches: 5. These data belong to a study of T cells in localized non-small cell lung cancer. Findings and limits, study-wide: Median approximately 58 top-100 tumor clones were shared with paired adjacent lung. Uninvolved adjacent lung showed peak T cell clonality, exceeding tumor. Only one tumor region went through sequencing, so heterogeneity may still be there. Higher blood T cell density tracked longer overall survival.

Sequenced by immunoSEQ multiplex PCR; TCRdb stores in-frame clones only, minus some. The sample lists around 30,000 clones, 78% seen once, with 33% in the top ten. This rearrangement joins TRBV18 to TRBJ2-2; 8 nucleotides line up with TRBD2. This receptor was taken from a male donor at least 60 years old with stage II squamous cell lung carcinoma. Material: peripheral blood, obtained before any cancer treatment. The CDR3 protein is CASLKRGKNTGELFF. The CDR3 DNA reads TGTGCCAGCTTAAAGCGGGGGAAGAACACCGGGGAGCTGTTTTTT.